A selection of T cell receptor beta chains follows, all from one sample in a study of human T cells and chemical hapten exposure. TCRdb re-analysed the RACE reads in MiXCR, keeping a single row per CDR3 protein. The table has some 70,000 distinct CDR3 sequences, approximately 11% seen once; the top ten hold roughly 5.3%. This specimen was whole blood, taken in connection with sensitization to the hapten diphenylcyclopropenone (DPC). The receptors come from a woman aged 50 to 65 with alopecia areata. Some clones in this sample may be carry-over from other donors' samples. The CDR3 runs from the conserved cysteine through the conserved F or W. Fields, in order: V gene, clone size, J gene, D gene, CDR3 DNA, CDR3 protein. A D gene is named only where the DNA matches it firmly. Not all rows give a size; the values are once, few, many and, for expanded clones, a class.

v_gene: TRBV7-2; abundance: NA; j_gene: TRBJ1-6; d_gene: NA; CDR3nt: TGTGCCAGCAGCTGGACCGAGGGAAATTCACCCCTCCACTTT; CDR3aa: CASSWTEGNSPLHF
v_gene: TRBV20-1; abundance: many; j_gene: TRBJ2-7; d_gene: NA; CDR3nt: TGCAGTGCGGATCCGTTCTCCTACGAGCAGTACTTC; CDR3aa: CSADPFSYEQYF
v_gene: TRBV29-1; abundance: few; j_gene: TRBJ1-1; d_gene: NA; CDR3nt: TGCAGCGTGAGGCGGTCGAACCATGAAGCTTTCTTT; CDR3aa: CSVRRSNHEAFF
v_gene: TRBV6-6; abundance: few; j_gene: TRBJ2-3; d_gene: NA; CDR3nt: TGTGCCACCTCCCAGGGTATGGATACGCAGTATTTT; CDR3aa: CATSQGMDTQYF
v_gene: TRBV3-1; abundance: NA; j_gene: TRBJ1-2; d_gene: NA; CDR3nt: TGTGCCAGCAGCCGGTTAAGCTATGGCTACACCTTC; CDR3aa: CASSRLSYGYTF
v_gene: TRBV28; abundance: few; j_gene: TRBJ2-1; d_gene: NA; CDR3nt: TGTGCCAGCAGTTTATGGGGCCGGCAGTTCTTC; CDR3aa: CASSLWGRQFF
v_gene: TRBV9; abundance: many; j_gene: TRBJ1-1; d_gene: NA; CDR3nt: TGTGCCAGCAGCGCCGCCCCAGAATTCAACACTGAAGCTTTCTTT; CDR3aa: CASSAAPEFNTEAFF
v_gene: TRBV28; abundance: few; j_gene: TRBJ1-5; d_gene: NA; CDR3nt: TGTGCCAGCAGCGGGGGCTACAGGGTAAATCAGCCCCAGCATTTT; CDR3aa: CASSGGYRVNQPQHF
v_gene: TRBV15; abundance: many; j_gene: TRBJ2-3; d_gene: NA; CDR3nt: TGTGCCACCAGCAGAGGCCTAGCGAGCACAGATACGCAGTATTTT; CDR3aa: CATSRGLASTDTQYF
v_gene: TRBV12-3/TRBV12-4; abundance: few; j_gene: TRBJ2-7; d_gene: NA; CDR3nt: TGTGCCAGCAGTACCCCGACAGGGAGGCGCGAGCAGTACTTC; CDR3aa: CASSTPTGRREQYF
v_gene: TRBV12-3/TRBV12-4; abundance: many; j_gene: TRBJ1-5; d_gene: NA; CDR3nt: TGTGCCAGCAGCGGGAGTTATAGCAATCAGCCCCAGCATTTT; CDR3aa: CASSGSYSNQPQHF
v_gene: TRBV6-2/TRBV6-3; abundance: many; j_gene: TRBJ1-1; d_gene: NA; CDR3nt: TGTGCCAGCAGTTACGTATCGAGTCAGCGAGGGGAAGCTTTCTTT; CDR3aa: CASSYVSSQRGEAFF
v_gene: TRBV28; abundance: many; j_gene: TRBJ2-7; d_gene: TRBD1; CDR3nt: TGTGCCAGCAGTCTCACAGGGGGCTCCCCCTACGAGCAGTACTTC; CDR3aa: CASSLTGGSPYEQYF
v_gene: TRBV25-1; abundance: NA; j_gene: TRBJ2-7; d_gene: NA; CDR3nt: TGTGCCAGCAGGGGTGCCGCCTCAACCTACGAGCAGTACTTC; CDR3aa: CASRGAASTYEQYF
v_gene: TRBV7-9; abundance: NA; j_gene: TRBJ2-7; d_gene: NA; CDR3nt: TGTGCCAGCAGCTTAGGGCCCGCACCGGACGAGCAGTACTTC; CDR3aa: CASSLGPAPDEQYF
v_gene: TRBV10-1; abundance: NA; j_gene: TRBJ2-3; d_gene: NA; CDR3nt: TGCGCCAGCAGTGAGTCGATCAGGAGGGGAGATACGCAGTATTTT; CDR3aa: CASSESIRRGDTQYF
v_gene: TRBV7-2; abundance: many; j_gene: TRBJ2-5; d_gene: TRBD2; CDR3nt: TGTGCCAGCAGCCCACGTCGAAAGAAGGGTACGGGGGGACAAGAGACCCAGTACTTC; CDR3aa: CASSPRRKKGTGGQETQYF
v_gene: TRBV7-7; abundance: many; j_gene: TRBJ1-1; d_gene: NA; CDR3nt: TGTGCTAGCAGCCCGACACTGCAGAACACTGAAGCTTTCTTT; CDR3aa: CASSPTLQNTEAFF
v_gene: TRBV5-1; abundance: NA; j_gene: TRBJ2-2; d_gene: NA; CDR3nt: TGCGCCAGCAGCCCGGAGGGGGAGCTGTTTTTT; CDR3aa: CASSPEGELFF
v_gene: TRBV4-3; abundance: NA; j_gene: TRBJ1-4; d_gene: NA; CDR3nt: TGCGCCAGCAGCCAAGAAGGCACCGCGACCCTTGGAGGACTGTTTTTT; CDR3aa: CASSQEGTATLGGLFF
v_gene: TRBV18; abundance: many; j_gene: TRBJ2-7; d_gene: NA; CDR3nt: TGTGCCAGCTCACCAACAGTCTCCTACGAGCAGTACTTC; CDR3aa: CASSPTVSYEQYF
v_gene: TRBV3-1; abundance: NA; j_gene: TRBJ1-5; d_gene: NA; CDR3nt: TGTGCCAGCAGCCAAGGGGGCTTTTATCAGCCCCAGCATTTT; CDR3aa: CASSQGGFYQPQHF
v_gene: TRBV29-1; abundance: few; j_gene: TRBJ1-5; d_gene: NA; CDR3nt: TGCAGCGTAGCGTGGGGCAATCAGCCCCAGCATTTT; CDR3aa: CSVAWGNQPQHF
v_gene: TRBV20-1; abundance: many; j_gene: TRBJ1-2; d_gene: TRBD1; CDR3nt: TGCAGTGCTAGGGCCGGGACAGGGGTCTATGGCTACACCTTC; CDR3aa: CSARAGTGVYGYTF
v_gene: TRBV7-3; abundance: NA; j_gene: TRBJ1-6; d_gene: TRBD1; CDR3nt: TGTGCCAGCAGTAACAGGGGAACAAATTCACCCCTCCACTTT; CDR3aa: CASSNRGTNSPLHF
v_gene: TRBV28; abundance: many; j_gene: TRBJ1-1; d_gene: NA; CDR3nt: TGTGCCAGCAGTTTCCGACAGGAGGCTTTCTTT; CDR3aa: CASSFRQEAFF
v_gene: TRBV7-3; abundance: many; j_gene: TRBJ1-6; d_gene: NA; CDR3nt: TGTGCCAGCAGCCCACTCTCTAGGGGGAATTCACCCCTCCACTTT; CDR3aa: CASSPLSRGNSPLHF
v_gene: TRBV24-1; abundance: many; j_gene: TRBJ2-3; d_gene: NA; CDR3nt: TGTGCCACCAGTGATTCGAGGTCCCGCACAGATACGCAGTATTTT; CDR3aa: CATSDSRSRTDTQYF
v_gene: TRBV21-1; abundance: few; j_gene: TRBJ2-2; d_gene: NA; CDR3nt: TGTGCCAGCAGATTTCCTACGAACACCGGGGAGCTGTTTTTT; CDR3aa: CASRFPTNTGELFF
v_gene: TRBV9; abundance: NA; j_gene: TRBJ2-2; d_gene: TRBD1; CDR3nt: TGTGCCAGCAGCGTAGCCCCCAGGGGGCTAGGGAACACCGGGGAGCTGTTTTTT; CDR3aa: CASSVAPRGLGNTGELFF
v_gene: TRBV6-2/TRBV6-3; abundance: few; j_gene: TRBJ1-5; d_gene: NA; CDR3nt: TGTGCCAGCAGTTACCAGACACTTAATGTGGGAAATCAGCCCCAGCATTTT; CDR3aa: CASSYQTLNVGNQPQHF
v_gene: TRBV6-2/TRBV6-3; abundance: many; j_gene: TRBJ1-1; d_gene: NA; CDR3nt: TGTGCCAGCAGTTACTCTAAACTTAGACAGGCCGCGAACACTGAAGCTTTCTTT; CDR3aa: CASSYSKLRQAANTEAFF
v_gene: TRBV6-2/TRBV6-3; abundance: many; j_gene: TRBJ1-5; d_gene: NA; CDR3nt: TGTGCCAGCAGTTGGGGGTTGGCCTTTAGCAATCAGCCCCAGCATTTT; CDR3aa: CASSWGLAFSNQPQHF